Shown below are 8 T cell receptor beta chains from a single sample sequenced in a study of T cell responses to AZD1222 COVID-19 vaccine. Produced via immunoSEQ multiplex PCR; TCRdb's table is partial and in-frame only. The sample yields roughly 150,000 clones, about 90% seen once. The sequencing here drew on peripheral blood, taken 28 days after the second AZD1222 dose. The source of these receptors is an adult who received the AZD1222 COVID-19 vaccine.

The chain couples TRBV5-4 to TRBJ2-1, with 14 bases that match TRBD2. This CDR3 is 16 amino acids long. J was trimmed by 6 bases and V by 4 bases; bases with no gene match: 6. CDR1 is SGHNT, CDR2 YYREEE, per germline (reference sequence). The CDR3 spells CASSRGTSGSSNEQFF. DNA of the CDR3: TGTGCCAGCAGCAGAGGGACTAGCGGGAGTAGCAATGAGCAGTTCTTC.

Comment on this clone: The identical CDR3 is also encoded by other nucleotide sequences in the sample. The gene calls are TRBV18 and TRBJ2-5; D is undetermined. V was trimmed by 3 bases and J by 5 bases, leaving 4 bases between them. Looked up from germline, CDR1 is KGHSH and CDR2 is LQKENI. The CDR3 is 11 amino acids. In DNA form, the CDR3 reads TGTGCCAGCTCACCTGGGGAGACCCAGTACTTC. Amino acids: CASSPGETQYF.

The V and J genes are TRBV10-1 and TRBJ1-1; 7 bases are shared with TRBD1. In germline, CDR1 is WNHNN, CDR2 SYGVQD (reference sequence). This CDR3 comprises 15 residues. With 4 bases clipped from V and 1 base from J, the junction kept 6 bases outside the gene matches. CDR3 coding DNA: TGCGCCAGCAGTGGGAGACAGGGCAAGAACACTGAAGCTTTCTTT. Translated, it gives CASSGRQGKNTEAFF.

This sequence joins TRBV7-2 and TRBJ2-3, with 11 bases aligning to TRBD2. V lost 7 bases and J lost 2; bases outside the gene matches: 2. Germline V gives CDR1 SGHTA, CDR2 FQGNSA. The CDR3 is made up of 14 amino acids. The chain's CDR3 is CASKTSGITDTQYF. The DNA of the CDR3 is TGTGCCAGCAAGACTAGCGGGATCACAGATACGCAGTATTTT.

The V and J genes are TRBV15 and TRBJ2-3; D possibly matches TRBD1 or TRBD2 (6 bases each). Looked up from germline, CDR1 is LNHNV and CDR2 is YYDKDF (reference sequence). The CDR3 contains 20 residues. The ends were cut back, 5 bases at V and 6 bases at J, with 33 bases in the middle. CDR3 region: CATSAPGLGAFATAMDTQYF. In DNA form, the CDR3 reads TGTGCCACCAGCGCACCGGGACTGGGGGCGTTCGCGACTGCCATGGATACGCAGTATTTT.

V is TRBV27 and J is TRBJ2-7; TRBD1 matches at 9 bases. Trimming removed 5 bases from V and 6 bases from J; junction bases left unmatched: 11. The CDR3 totals 15 residues. Germline-derived CDR1 and CDR2 are MNHEY and SMNVEV (reference sequence). Here the CDR3 DNA reads TGTGCCAGCAGTCCCCATCCGGGACAGGGTAGCGAGCAGTACTTC. Amino acids: CASSPHPGQGSEQYF.

This clone appeared a single time. The rearrangement links TRBV19 to TRBJ1-5; tentative D call: TRBD1 (5 bases). CDR3 size: 15 residues. CDR1 is LNHDA and CDR2 is SQIVND in the germline V gene (reference sequence). V lost 4 bases to trimming and J lost 5 bases, with 15 bases between them. The CDR3 nucleotides read TGTGCCAGTAGTAGGAGGGACGGAACAGATCAGCCCCAGCATTTT. Encoded protein: CASSRRDGTDQPQHF. Drawing the rest from reference TRBV19 and TRBJ1-5, the complete variable domain is DGGITQSPKYLFRKEGQNVTLSCEQNLNHDAMYWYRQDPGQGLRLIYYSQIVNDFQKGDIAEGYSVSREKKESFPLTVTSAQKNPTAFYLCASSRRDGTDQPQHFGDGTRLSIL.

The chain joins TRBV29-1 to TRBJ2-6; D uncertain. Germline loops: CDR1 SQVTM, CDR2 ANQGSEA. Trimming pared 0 bases from V and 4 bases from J, leaving 4 bases between. This CDR3 comprises 13 residues. The CDR3 region is CSVEEPGANVLTF. CDR3 bases: TGCAGCGTTGAAGAACCGGGGGCCAACGTCCTGACTTTC.